This T cell receptor beta chain emerged from a study of CD8 T cells in ankylosing spondylitis. The study, taken as a whole, reports: Previous work reported some of these motif variants in the synovial fluid and blood of reactive arthritis. Blood from ankylosing spondylitis patients appeared to carry a characteristic roughly 8-variant TCR beta motif.

TCRdb re-called the 5' RACE reads with MiXCR, one entry per CDR3 protein. The sample has 240,000 or so distinct CDR3 sequences, around 7.8% seen once. The CDR3 spans 15 residues. Germline V gene data show CDR1 as DFQATT and CDR2 as SNEGSKA (reference sequence). Trimming stripped 0 bases from V and 0 bases from J, with 10 bases between. There are many counts of this clonotype. Its cognate antigen is unknown. The sample was blood, either unsorted or a sorted T cell fraction (not recorded which). This receptor was obtained from a male donor with ankylosing spondylitis or in good health (not recorded which). The rearrangement uses TRBV20-1 and TRBJ2-3, with a weak D call TRBD2 (5 bases). The CDR3 region has the DNA TGCAGTGCTAGAGATCGTTCGGGGAGCACAGATACGCAGTATTTT. Translated: CSARDRSGSTDTQYF.